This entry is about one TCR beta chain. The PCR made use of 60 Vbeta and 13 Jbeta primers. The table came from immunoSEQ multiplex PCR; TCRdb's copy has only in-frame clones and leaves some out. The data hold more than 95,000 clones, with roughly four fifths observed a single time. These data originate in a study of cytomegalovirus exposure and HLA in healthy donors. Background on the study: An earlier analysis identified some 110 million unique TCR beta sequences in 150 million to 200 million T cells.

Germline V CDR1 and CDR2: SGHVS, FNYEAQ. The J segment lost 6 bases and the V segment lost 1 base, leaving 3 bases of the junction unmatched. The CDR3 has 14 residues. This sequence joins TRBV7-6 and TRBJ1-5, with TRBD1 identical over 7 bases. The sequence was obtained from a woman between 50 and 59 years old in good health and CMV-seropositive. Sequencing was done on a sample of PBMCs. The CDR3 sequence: CASSLGTGLQPQHF. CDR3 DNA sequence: TGTGCCAGCAGCTTAGGGACAGGTCTTCAGCCCCAGCATTTT.